This T cell receptor beta chain was observed in a study of blood T cell repertoires in COVID-19. Germline V lookup: CDR1 MNHEY, CDR2 SVGAGI. The CDR3 contains 16 residues. V lost 2 bases and J 6 bases, leaving 17 bases between the germline ends. TCRdb's table, derived via immunoSEQ multiplex PCR, lists solely in-frame clones and lacks some. The sample records 50,000 to 65,000 clones, roughly 90% being singletons. The clonotype comes from a human donor in a cohort sampled during active COVID-19. The sequenced sample consisted of peripheral blood. The chain links TRBV6-5 to TRBJ1-5; tentatively, D is TRBD1 (5 bases). CDR3 in DNA: TGTGCCAGCAGTTACAGGACGCTCAGGGTTTTTCAGCCCCAGCATTTT. This gives the protein CASSYRTLRVFQPQHF.